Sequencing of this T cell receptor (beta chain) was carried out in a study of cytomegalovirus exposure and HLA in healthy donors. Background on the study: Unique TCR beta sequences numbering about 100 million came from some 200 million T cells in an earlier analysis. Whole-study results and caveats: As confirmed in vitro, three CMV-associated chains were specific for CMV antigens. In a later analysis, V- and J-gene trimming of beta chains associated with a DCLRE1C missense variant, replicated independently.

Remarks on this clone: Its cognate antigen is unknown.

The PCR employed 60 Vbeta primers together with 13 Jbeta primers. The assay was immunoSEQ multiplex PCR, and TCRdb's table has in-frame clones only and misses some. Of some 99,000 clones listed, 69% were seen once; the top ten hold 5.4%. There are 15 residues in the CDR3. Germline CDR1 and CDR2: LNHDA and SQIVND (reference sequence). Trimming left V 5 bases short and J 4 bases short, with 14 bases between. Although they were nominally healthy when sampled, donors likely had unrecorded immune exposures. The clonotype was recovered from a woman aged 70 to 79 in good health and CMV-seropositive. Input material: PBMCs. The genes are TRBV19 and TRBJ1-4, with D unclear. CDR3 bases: TGTGCCAGTAGTCCTAGGACGGCGGGTAATGAAAAACTGTTTTTT. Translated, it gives CASSPRTAGNEKLFF.